This T cell receptor beta chain came from a study of blood T cell repertoires in COVID-19. As handled by the study authors: For nucleated cells, counts were estimated from reference gene primer amplification. TCRdb's copy holds only in-frame clones and misses some; the assay was immunoSEQ multiplex PCR. V, J and clone size derive from that table, while D and trimming were established from the DNA sequence. The table includes approximately 76,000 clones, about 68% detected once. CDR1 is SGHRS and CDR2 is YFSETQ in the germline V gene. The CDR3 spans 17 residues. The J segment lost 5 bases and the V segment lost 3 bases, leaving 11 bases of the junction unmatched.

This clonotype originated in a woman in her 70s with acute or convalescent COVID-19. This chain connects TRBV5-1 to TRBJ2-1; 10 nucleotides align to TRBD1. Sequencing was carried out using peripheral blood. As DNA, the CDR3 is TGCGCCAGCAGCTCCCGCCCCGGACAGGGGGGAAACAATGAGCAGTTCTTC. This codes for CASSSRPGQGGNNEQFF.